This T cell receptor beta chain was recorded in a study of cytomegalovirus exposure and HLA in healthy donors. Germline CDR1 and CDR2: LNHDA and SQIVND (reference sequence). There are 13 residues in the CDR3. V lost 4 bases and J lost 11, with 15 bases in between. To note about this clone: Its matching antigen is unknown.

Clones were sequenced by immunoSEQ multiplex PCR, and TCRdb holds only the in-frame ones, with some missing. The sample records roughly 100,000 clones, about 94% being singletons. Study observations and caveats: Specificity of three CMV-associated chains for CMV antigens was verified in vitro. It was reported that the classifier diagnosed cytomegalovirus status with high specificity and sensitivity in both the original and validation cohorts. Clusters of TCRs from the first cohort tended to co-occur in the 130 or so validation repertoires (as a later analysis found).

The sequencing sample was made of PBMCs. This TCR came from a woman between 18 and 30 years old in good health and CMV-seronegative. The rearrangement uses TRBV19 and TRBJ1-5, with D perhaps TRBD1 (6 bases). This CDR3 reads CASSTGGQSTQHF. Here the CDR3 DNA reads TGTGCCAGTAGTACGGGGGGACAAAGCACCCAGCATTTT. Drawing the rest from reference TRBV19 and TRBJ1-5, the complete variable domain is DGGITQSPKYLFRKEGQNVTLSCEQNLNHDAMYWYRQDPGQGLRLIYYSQIVNDFQKGDIAEGYSVSREKKESFPLTVTSAQKNPTAFYLCASSTGGQSTQHFGDGTRLSIL.